Below are 17 T cell receptor beta chains sequenced from a single sample in a study of CD8+CD57+ T cells in acquired aplastic anemia. Genomic DNA acted as the template from which TCR beta VDJ combination and CDR3 sequence profiling were carried out. Using its own MiXCR run on the reads, TCRdb lists one record per CDR3 protein. The sample lists some 280,000 distinct CDR3 sequences, roughly 50% occurring once. The sequencing sample was made of sorted CD4+, CD8+, or CD8+CD57+ T cells (not recorded which) from PBMCs. The receptors here all came from a human donor with severe aplastic anemia or a healthy control (not recorded which).

This clonotype has ten or more counts. The J gene is TRBJ1-6, the V gene TRBV2; 8 bases match TRBD1. V was pared by 6 bases and J by 7 bases, with 8 bases of the junction left unmatched. In germline, CDR1 is SNHLY, CDR2 FYNNEI. The CDR3 runs to 15 residues. CDR3 region: CASRDDRGRNSPLHF. The CDR3 region has the DNA TGTGCCAGCAGGGACGACAGGGGTCGGAATTCACCCCTCCACTTT.

The chain couples TRBV7-9 to TRBJ1-1; no definite D call. V lost 5 bases and J 4 bases, leaving 11 bases between the germline ends. Germline-derived CDR1 and CDR2 are SEHNR and FQNEAQ (reference sequence). The length of the CDR3 is 13 residues. Written as DNA, the CDR3 is TGTGCCAGCAGCCTAACAGTCGGCACTGAAGCTTTCTTT. Amino acids: CASSLTVGTEAFF. The full variable domain, with the rest looked up from reference TRBV7-9 and TRBJ1-1, is DTGVSQNPRHKITKRGQNVTFRCDPISEHNRLYWYRQTLGQGPEFLTYFQNEAQLEKSRLLSDRFSAERPKGSFSTLEIQRTEQGDSAMYLCASSLTVGTEAFFGQGTRLTVV.

CDR3 region: CASSTWDRTSSGNTIYF. Here the CDR3 DNA reads TGTGCCAGCAGCACATGGGACAGGACGAGCTCTGGAAACACCATATATTTT. The rearrangement links TRBV6-2 or TRBV6-3 to TRBJ1-3; 8 positions agree with TRBD1. CDR1 is MNHEY, CDR2 SVGEGT, per germline. Unmatched junction bases numbered 10, after V lost 6 bases and J lost 0 bases. The CDR3 is 17 residues long.

The table lists this clonotype with many counts. V and J are TRBV6-5 and TRBJ1-3, with D maybe TRBD1 (5 bases). Trimming took off 2 bases at V and 0 bases at J, with 11 bases between the two ends. The CDR3 is 16 amino acids. Per the germline V gene, CDR1 is MNHEY and CDR2 is SVGAGI. As DNA, the CDR3 is TGTGCCAGCAGTTACAGGCGCAGGGACTCTGGAAACACCATATATTTT. Its protein is CASSYRRRDSGNTIYF.

The chain joins TRBV19 to TRBJ1-1; tentatively, D is TRBD1 (6 bases). CDR1 and CDR2 from the germline V gene are LNHDA and SQIVND (reference sequence). The CDR3 sequence is 14 residues long. V shed 7 bases and J shed 7 bases, with 19 bases lying between them. Here the CDR3 DNA reads TGTGCCAGTACAGGACAGACAAGATCCGATGAAGCTTTCTTT. This encodes CASTGQTRSDEAFF.

This clonotype was detected only once. This chain uses TRBV7-9 with TRBJ2-5; 10 bases map to TRBD2. V lost 4 bases, J lost 1 base, and 3 bases stayed unmatched. The CDR3 length is 15 residues. Germline V gene lookup returns CDR1 SEHNR and CDR2 FQNEAQ (reference sequence). The CDR3 here is CASSYGTSVQETQYF. The CDR3 nucleotides are TGTGCCAGCAGCTACGGGACTAGCGTCCAAGAGACCCAGTACTTC.

V and J are TRBV19 and TRBJ2-2; 7 bases align to TRBD1. CDR1 is LNHDA and CDR2 is SQIVND in the germline V gene (reference sequence). This CDR3 region has 14 residues. The V gene end was trimmed by 5 bases and the J gene end by 7 bases; junction bases not matched to a gene: 7. In DNA form, the CDR3 reads TGTGCCAGTAGTTCTAGACAGGGCTTCGGGGAGCTGTTTTTT. Translating it yields CASSSRQGFGELFF.

The chain joins TRBV2 to TRBJ1-5; TRBD1 might be the D (5 bases). Germline V gives CDR1 SNHLY, CDR2 FYNNEI. This CDR3 has 15 residues. CDR3 DNA: TGTGCTAGAGGAACAGGTATCGGGGGCAATCAGCCCCAGCATTTT. Protein: CARGTGIGGNQPQHF.

V and J are TRBV6-1 and TRBJ1-6, with TRBD1 identical over 9 bases. Germline CDR1 MNHNS, CDR2 SASEGT. The CDR3 spans 14 residues. V lost 10 bases, J lost 10 bases, and 11 bases stayed unmatched. The CDR3 spells CAILTGTGRSPLHF. The CDR3 bases are TGTGCCATCCTCACCGGGACAGGGCGGTCACCCCTCCACTTT.

This clonotype has a count of ten or more. The chain carries TRBV20-1 and TRBJ2-5; 10 bases are shared with TRBD1. The V gene's germline CDR1 is DFQATT and CDR2 SNEGSKA (reference sequence). There are 14 residues in the CDR3. The ends lost 3 bases at V and 5 bases at J; junction bases unmatched: 6. The DNA of the CDR3 is TGCAGTGCTAGCCTGACAGGGGGCCGGGAGACCCAGTACTTC. It encodes CSASLTGGRETQYF.

Regarding this clonotype: In this CDR3 the conserved last residue, phenylalanine or tryptophan, is missing, so a read error is likely. The chain uses TRBV2 and TRBJ2-4; 7 bases are shared with TRBD1. There are 19 residues in the CDR3. Germline values: CDR1 SNHLY, CDR2 FYNNEI. V lost 5 bases to trimming and J lost 1 base; unmatched junction nucleotides: 17. This CDR3 reads CASSSTGTASSAAKNIQYL. CDR3 nucleotide sequence: TGTGCCAGCAGTTCAACCGGGACAGCGTCCTCAGCCGCCAAAAACATTCAGTACCTC.

This clonotype was recorded at least ten times. The chain combines TRBV11-2 with TRBJ2-5, with 7 bases aligning to TRBD2. Germline CDR1 and CDR2: SGHAT and FQNNGV. CDR3 length equals 14 residues. After removal of 5 bases from V and 4 bases from J, the junction contained 7 bases not matched to a gene. CDR3 region: CASSPEGLSETQYF. In nucleotides, the CDR3 is TGTGCCAGCAGCCCAGAGGGACTATCAGAGACCCAGTACTTC.

This clonotype was counted between two and nine times. The chain has TRBV6-4 and TRBJ2-3; D gene unclear. Trimming shortened V by 0 bases and J by 2 bases, and 9 bases separated the two germline ends. The germline CDR1 and CDR2 sequences are MRHNA and SNTAGT. This CDR3 spans 15 amino acids. CDR3: CASSDSAGDTDTQYF. The CDR3 DNA follows: TGTGCCAGCAGTGACTCGGCAGGTGACACAGATACGCAGTATTTT.

The rearrangement uses TRBV7-2 and TRBJ2-5; perhaps TRBD2 as D (5 bases). CDR1 and CDR2 from the germline V gene are SGHTA and FQGNSA. V was cut by 1 base and J by 4 bases, with 10 bases left in between. This CDR3 has 14 amino acids. CDR3 sequence (DNA): TGTGCCAGCAGCTTAGTCAGCGGACTAGAGACCCAGTACTTC. Translating gives CASSLVSGLETQYF.

V is TRBV2 and J is TRBJ2-5, with D possibly matching TRBD1 (7 bases). V gave up 8 bases and J gave up 5 bases, with 21 bases separating them. Germline CDR1 and CDR2: SNHLY and FYNNEI. This CDR3 spans 15 amino acids. The CDR3 DNA sequence: TGTGCCAGCGGGGAGGACAGGATATTCGGGGAGACCCAGTACTTC. Its protein product is CASGEDRIFGETQYF.

The chain joins TRBV6-8 to TRBJ2-5; no clear D gene. The CDR3 is 12 amino acids. V lost 2 bases and J lost 5, with 6 bases in between. The germline CDR1 and CDR2 sequences are MNHGY and SAAAGT. The CDR3 loop reads CASSYNWETQYF. The CDR3 coding sequence is TGTGCCAGCAGTTACAATTGGGAGACCCAGTACTTC.

A few counts support this clonotype. This rearrangement joins TRBV20-1 to TRBJ2-1; TRBD2 matches 10 bases. The CDR3 loop spans 17 amino acids. Germline V gene lookup returns CDR1 DFQATT and CDR2 SNEGSKA (reference sequence). After removal of 3 bases from V and 0 bases from J, the junction contained 8 bases not matched to a gene. The CDR3 sequence is CSASDETSGSSYNEQFF. For the CDR3, the DNA is TGCAGTGCTAGTGACGAGACTAGCGGGTCCTCCTACAATGAGCAGTTCTTC.